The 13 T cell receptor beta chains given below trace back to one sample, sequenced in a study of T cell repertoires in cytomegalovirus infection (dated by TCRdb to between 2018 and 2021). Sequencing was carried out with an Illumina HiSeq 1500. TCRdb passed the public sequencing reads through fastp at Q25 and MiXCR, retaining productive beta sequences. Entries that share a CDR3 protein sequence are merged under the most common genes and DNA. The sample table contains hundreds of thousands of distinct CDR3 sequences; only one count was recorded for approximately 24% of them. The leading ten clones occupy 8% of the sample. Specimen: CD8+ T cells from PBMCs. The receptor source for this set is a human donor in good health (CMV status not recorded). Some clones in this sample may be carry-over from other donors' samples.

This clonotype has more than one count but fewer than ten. The CDR3 region is CASSLEPVGYTGELFF. The CDR3 DNA reads as TGTGCCAGCAGCTTAGAGCCAGTAGGATACACCGGGGAGCTGTTTTTT. The chain couples TRBV11-3 to TRBJ2-2; the D is unclear. With 0 bases removed from V and 3 bases from J, the gap between germline ends came to 11 bases. The CDR3 sequence is 16 residues long. Germline V gene data show CDR1 as SGHNT and CDR2 as YENEEA.

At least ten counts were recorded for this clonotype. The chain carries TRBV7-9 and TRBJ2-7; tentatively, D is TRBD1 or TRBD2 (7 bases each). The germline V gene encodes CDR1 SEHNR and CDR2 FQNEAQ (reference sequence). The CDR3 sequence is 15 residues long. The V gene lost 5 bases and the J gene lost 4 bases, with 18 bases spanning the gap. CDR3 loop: CASSGEGQSVYEQYF. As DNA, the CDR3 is TGTGCCAGCAGCGGGGAGGGACAGTCTGTTTACGAGCAGTACTTC.

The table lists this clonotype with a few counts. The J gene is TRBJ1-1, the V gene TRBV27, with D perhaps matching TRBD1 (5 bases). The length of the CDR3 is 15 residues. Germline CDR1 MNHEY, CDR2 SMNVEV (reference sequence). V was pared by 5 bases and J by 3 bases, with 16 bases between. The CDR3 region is CASSTRAGRDTEAFF. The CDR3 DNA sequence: TGTGCCAGCAGTACCCGGGCAGGGAGGGACACTGAAGCTTTCTTT.

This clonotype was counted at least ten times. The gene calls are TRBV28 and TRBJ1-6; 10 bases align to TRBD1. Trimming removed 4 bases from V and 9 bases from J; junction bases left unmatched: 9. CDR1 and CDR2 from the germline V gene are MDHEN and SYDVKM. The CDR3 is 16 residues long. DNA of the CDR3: TGTGCCAGCAGTTGGGTTCTGGGACAGGGGTTTTCACCCCTCCACTTT. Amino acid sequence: CASSWVLGQGFSPLHF.

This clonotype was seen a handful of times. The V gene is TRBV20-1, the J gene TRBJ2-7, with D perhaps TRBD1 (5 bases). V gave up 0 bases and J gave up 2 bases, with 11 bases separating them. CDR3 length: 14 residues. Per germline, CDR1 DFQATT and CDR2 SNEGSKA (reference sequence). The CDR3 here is CSARDRAGTYEQYF. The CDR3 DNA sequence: TGCAGTGCTAGAGATCGGGCAGGGACCTACGAGCAGTACTTC.

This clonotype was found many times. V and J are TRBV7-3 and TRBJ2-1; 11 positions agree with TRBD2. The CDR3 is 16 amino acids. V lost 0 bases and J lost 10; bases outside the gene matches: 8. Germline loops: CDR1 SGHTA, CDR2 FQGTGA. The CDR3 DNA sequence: TGTGCCAGCAGCTTAACGTTCCTAGCGGGGGGTGGAGAGCAGTTCTTC. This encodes CASSLTFLAGGGEQFF.

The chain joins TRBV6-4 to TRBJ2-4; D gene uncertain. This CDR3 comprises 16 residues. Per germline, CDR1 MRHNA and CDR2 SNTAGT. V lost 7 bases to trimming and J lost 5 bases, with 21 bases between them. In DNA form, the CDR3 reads TGTGCCAGCACCTCTCAGCAGCGCCTTAGCCAAAACATTCAGTACTTC. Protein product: CASTSQQRLSQNIQYF.

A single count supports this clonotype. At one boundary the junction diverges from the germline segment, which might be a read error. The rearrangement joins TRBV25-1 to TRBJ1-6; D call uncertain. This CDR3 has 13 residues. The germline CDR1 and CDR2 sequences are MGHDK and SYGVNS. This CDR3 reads CASTRTFGSPHHF. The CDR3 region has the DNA TGTGCCAGCACTCGCACCTTTGGGTCACCCCACCACTTT.

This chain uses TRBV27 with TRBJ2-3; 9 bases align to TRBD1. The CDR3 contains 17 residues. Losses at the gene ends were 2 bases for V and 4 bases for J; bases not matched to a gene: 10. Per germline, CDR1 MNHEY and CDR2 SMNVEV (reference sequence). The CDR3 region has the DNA TGTGCCAGCAGTTTAACTACAGGGGGCTGGTTAGCAGATACGCAGTATTTT. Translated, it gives CASSLTTGGWLADTQYF.

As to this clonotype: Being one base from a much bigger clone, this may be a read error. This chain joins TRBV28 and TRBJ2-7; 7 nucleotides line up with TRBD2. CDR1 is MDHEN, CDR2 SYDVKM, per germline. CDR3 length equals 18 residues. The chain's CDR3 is CDSSPIVGMGGTSYEQYV. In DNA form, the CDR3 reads TGTGACAGCAGTCCCATTGTCGGAATGGGGGGGACCTCCTACGAGCAGTACGTC.

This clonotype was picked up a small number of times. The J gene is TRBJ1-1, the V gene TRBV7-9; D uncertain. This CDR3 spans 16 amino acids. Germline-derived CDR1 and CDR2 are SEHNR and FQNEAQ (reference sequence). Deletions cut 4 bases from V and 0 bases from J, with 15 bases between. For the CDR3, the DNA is TGTGCCAGCAGCTCCCCAGCCGGATGGATGAACACTGAAGCTTTCTTT. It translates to CASSSPAGWMNTEAFF.

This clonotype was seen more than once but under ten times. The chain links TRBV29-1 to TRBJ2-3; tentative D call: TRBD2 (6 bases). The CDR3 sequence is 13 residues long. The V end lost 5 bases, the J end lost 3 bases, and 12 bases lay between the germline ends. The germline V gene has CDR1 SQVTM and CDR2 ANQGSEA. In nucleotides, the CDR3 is TGCAGCGTTATCCTGGGGGGTACAGATACGCAGTATTTT. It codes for CSVILGGTDTQYF.

In DNA form, the CDR3 reads TGTGCCAGCACCATCTCCCCCGGGTACGGAGGAGGCTACACCTTC. This codes for CASTISPGYGGGYTF. The rearrangement links TRBV6-2 or TRBV6-3 to TRBJ1-2; the D is unclear. Per the germline V gene, CDR1 is MNHEY and CDR2 is SVGEGT. V lost 7 bases and J lost 8, with 23 bases in between. The CDR3 is 15 amino acids.